The rows below give T cell receptor beta chains drawn from one sample of a study of blood T cell repertoires in COVID-19. Produced via immunoSEQ multiplex PCR; TCRdb's table is partial and in-frame only. Seen here are tens of thousands of clones, more than 75% observed once, and the top ten hold 15% to 20%. The sample taken for sequencing was peripheral blood. The source is a man in his 70s with acute or convalescent COVID-19. CDR3s include the opening cysteine and the closing phenylalanine or tryptophan. D genes are given only for firm matches. Clone size is not always given. Where it is, it says once, few, many or a class for expanded clones.

abundance,v_gene,d_gene,j_gene,CDR3aa,CDR3nt
-,TRBV18,-,TRBJ1-5,CASSPAQVYSNQPQHF,TGTGCCAGCTCACCAGCTCAGGTTTATAGCAATCAGCCCCAGCATTTT
many,TRBV28,TRBD1,TRBJ1-2,CAGKDRRSMRYTF,TGTGCGGGGAAGGACAGGCGGTCTATGCGCTACACCTTC
-,TRBV30,-,TRBJ1-2,CAWSVPRGANYGYTF,TGTGCCTGGAGTGTCCCTCGGGGAGCTAACTATGGCTACACCTTC
-,TRBV11-2,TRBD1,TRBJ1-1,CASSFPGDRNTEAFF,TGTGCCAGCAGCTTTCCTGGGGACAGGAACACTGAAGCTTTCTTT
-,TRBV7-9,TRBD1,TRBJ1-2,CASSEGQGAFGYTF,TGTGCCAGCAGCGAGGGACAGGGGGCATTTGGCTACACCTTC
-,TRBV14,-,TRBJ1-1,CASSQDWSVTEAFF,TGTGCCAGCAGCCAAGATTGGTCGGTTACTGAAGCTTTCTTT
-,TRBV7-8,TRBD1,TRBJ1-2,CASSSGQAYNYGYTF,TGTGCCAGCAGCTCGGGACAGGCTTATAACTATGGCTACACCTTC
-,TRBV29-1,TRBD1,TRBJ1-1,CSVGGGNTEAFF,TGCAGCGTAGGGGGCGGGAACACTGAAGCTTTCTTT
-,TRBV12-3/TRBV12-4,-,TRBJ2-4,CASSLGRVNIQYF,TGTGCCAGCAGTTTAGGCAGGGTGAACATTCAGTACTTC
-,TRBV6-5,-,TRBJ2-2,CASSSYSKRELFF,TGTGCCAGCAGTTCCTATTCGAAAAGGGAGCTGTTTTTT
-,TRBV27,-,TRBJ2-5,CASSFRATQETQYF,TGTGCCAGCAGTTTCCGAGCGACCCAGGAGACCCAGTACTTC
-,TRBV28,-,TRBJ1-4,CASSTMTPTGSNEKLFF,TGTGCCAGCAGTACCATGACCCCGACAGGATCTAATGAAAAACTGTTTTTT
once,TRBV6-5,-,TRBJ1-3,CAIHSLTGNTIYF,TGTGCCATCCACAGTCTAACTGGAAACACCATATATTTT
-,TRBV4-1,-,TRBJ2-5,CASSRQTLQETQYF,TGCGCCAGCAGCCGCCAAACATTACAAGAGACCCAGTACTTC
few,TRBV10-3,-,TRBJ1-1,CAISQGRVEAFF,TGTGCCATCAGTCAGGGTCGGGTGGAAGCTTTCTTT
few,TRBV12-3/TRBV12-4,-,TRBJ1-1,CASSWREHTEAFF,TGTGCCAGCAGTTGGCGGGAACATACTGAAGCTTTCTTT
-,TRBV15,-,TRBJ1-1,CATSGPSSRAKNTEAFF,TGTGCCACCAGCGGACCGAGTTCGAGGGCCAAAAACACTGAAGCTTTCTTT
-,TRBV7-9,TRBD1,TRBJ1-4,CASSRWDRGRTNEKLFF,TGTGCCAGCAGCCGCTGGGACAGGGGAAGAACTAATGAAAAACTGTTTTTT
-,TRBV7-3,TRBD2,TRBJ2-1,CASRLAGNEQFF,TGTGCCAGTCGACTAGCGGGCAATGAGCAGTTCTTC
few,TRBV9,-,TRBJ1-1,CASSVIAEGTEAFF,TGTGCCAGCAGCGTCATCGCCGAGGGCACTGAAGCTTTCTTT
-,TRBV12-5,-,TRBJ2-6,CASGLVTGTGANVLTF,TGTGCTAGTGGTTTGGTAACGGGGACTGGGGCCAACGTCCTGACTTTC
-,TRBV7-9,-,TRBJ2-3,CASSIRGGTDTQYF,TGTGCCAGCAGCATCCGCGGGGGCACAGATACGCAGTATTTT
-,TRBV12-3/TRBV12-4,-,TRBJ1-1,CASSLGGNTEAFF,TGTGCCAGCAGTTTGGGGGGGAACACTGAAGCTTTCTTT
-,TRBV2,TRBD2,TRBJ2-3,CATAGLAGTDTQYF,TGTGCCACAGCTGGGCTAGCGGGCACAGATACGCAGTATTTT
few,TRBV27,-,TRBJ2-7,CASSISQGTLSYEQYF,TGTGCCAGCAGTATCAGCCAGGGGACCCTTTCCTACGAGCAGTACTTC
-,TRBV7-2,TRBD2,TRBJ2-1,CASSLGRGGYNEQFF,TGTGCCAGCAGCTTGGGGCGGGGGGGTTACAATGAGCAGTTCTTC